This T cell receptor beta chain was captured by sequencing in a study of T cells in localized non-small cell lung cancer. Study conclusions and caveats: Of the top 100 tumor clones, median about 53 were in adjacent lung, about 26 among its top 100. Uninvolved adjacent lung had more T cell clonality than any other tissue, topping tumor. Those with higher blood T cell density had longer overall survival. Since sequencing was restricted to only one region of the tumor, intratumor heterogeneity remains a possibility.

CDR3 size: 11 residues. The V end was cut by 2 bases, the J end by 14 bases, with 12 bases between. Germline V gene sequence: CDR1 MDHEN, CDR2 SYDVKM. This clone has only one observation. Its antigen remains unknown. Assay used: immunoSEQ multiplex PCR; TCRdb lists only in-frame clones, some missing. Of about 78,000 clones listed, about 83% were seen once; the top ten hold approximately 3%. This clonotype was sampled from a man aged 40 to 70 with stage I lung adenocarcinoma. This sample comprised peripheral blood, obtained before any cancer treatment. The chain combines TRBV28 with TRBJ1-2, with D tentatively TRBD1 (6 bases). The CDR3 protein is CASSLRQVETF. The DNA of the CDR3 is TGTGCCAGCAGTTTACGACAGGTGGAAACCTTC.